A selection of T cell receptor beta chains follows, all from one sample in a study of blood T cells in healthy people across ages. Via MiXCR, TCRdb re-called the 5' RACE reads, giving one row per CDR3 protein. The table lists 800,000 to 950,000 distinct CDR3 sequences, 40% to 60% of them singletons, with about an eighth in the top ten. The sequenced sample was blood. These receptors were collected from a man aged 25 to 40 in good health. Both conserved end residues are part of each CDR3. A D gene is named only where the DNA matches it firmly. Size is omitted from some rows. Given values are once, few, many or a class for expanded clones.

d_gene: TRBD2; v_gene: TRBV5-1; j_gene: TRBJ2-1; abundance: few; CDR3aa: CASSVGGGAHNEQFF; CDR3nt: TGCGCCAGCAGCGTCGGCGGGGGGGCCCACAATGAGCAGTTCTTC
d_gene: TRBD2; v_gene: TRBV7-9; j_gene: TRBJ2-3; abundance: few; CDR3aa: CASSAGGSADTQYF; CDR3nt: TGTGCCAGCAGCGCGGGGGGGTCGGCAGATACGCAGTATTTT
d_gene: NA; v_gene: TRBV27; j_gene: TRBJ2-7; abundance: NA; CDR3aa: CASSPNREKTYEQYF; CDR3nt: TGTGCCAGCAGCCCCAACAGGGAAAAGACCTACGAGCAGTACTTC
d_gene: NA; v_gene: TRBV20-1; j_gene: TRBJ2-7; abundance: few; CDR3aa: CSRMTLSYEQYF; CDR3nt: TGCAGCAGGATGACACTTTCCTACGAGCAGTACTTC
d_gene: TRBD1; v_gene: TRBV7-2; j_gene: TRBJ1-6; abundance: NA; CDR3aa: CASSFVDRDSPLHF; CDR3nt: TGTGCCAGCAGCTTTGTAGACAGGGATTCACCCCTCCACTTT
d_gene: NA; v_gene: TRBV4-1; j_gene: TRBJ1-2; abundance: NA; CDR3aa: CASSQGWEGYTF; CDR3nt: TGCGCCAGCAGCCAAGGCTGGGAAGGCTACACCTTC
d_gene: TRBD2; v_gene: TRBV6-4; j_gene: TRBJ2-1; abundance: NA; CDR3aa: CASSSELAGVGEQFF; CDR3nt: TGTGCCAGCAGTAGCGAACTAGCGGGGGTCGGTGAGCAGTTCTTC
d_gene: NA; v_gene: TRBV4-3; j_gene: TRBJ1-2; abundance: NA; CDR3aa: CASSQVSGATRGYTF; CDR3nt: TGCGCCAGCAGCCAAGTGAGCGGGGCCACTCGAGGCTACACCTTC
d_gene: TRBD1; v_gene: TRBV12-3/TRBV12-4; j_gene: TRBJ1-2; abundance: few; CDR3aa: CASSLRDRGFRRSYGYTF; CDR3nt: TGTGCCAGCAGTTTGCGGGACAGGGGATTTCGGCGGAGCTATGGCTACACCTTC
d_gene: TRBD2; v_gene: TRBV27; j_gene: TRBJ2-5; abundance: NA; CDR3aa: CASSFWTSGAETQYF; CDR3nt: TGTGCCAGCAGTTTTTGGACTAGCGGGGCGGAGACCCAGTACTTC
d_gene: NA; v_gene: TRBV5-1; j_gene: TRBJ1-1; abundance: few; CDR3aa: CASSFGPLNTEAFF; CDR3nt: TGCGCCAGCAGCTTCGGGCCCCTGAACACTGAAGCTTTCTTT